These 18 T cell receptor beta chains originate from one sample sequenced in a study of shared clonotypes between healthy human individuals. Sequencing was performed with immunoSEQ multiplex PCR; in TCRdb, only in-frame clones are kept and a portion is missing. The sample holds 400,000 to 600,000 clones; almost 80% are singletons and the top ten take roughly an eighth. The material sequenced was PBMCs. The receptor source for this set is a woman aged 40 to 50 in good health. Some clones in this sample may be carry-over from other donors' samples.

For the CDR3, the DNA is TGTGCCATCAGTGAGTCGATGGCCTACACAGATACGCAGTATTTT. This encodes CAISESMAYTDTQYF. This chain links TRBV10-3 with TRBJ2-3; D is undetermined. V lost 0 bases and J lost 2, with 9 bases in between. The CDR3 extends over 15 amino acids. The germline gives CDR1 ENHRY, CDR2 SYGVKD.

The chain has TRBV29-1 and TRBJ1-2; TRBD1 might be the D (5 bases). Trimming left V 4 bases short and J 11 bases short, with 11 bases between. CDR1 is SQVTM, CDR2 ANQGSEA, per germline. The CDR3 covers 10 residues. The CDR3 DNA sequence: TGCAGCGTTGGGACACTGGATTACACCTTC. Its translation: CSVGTLDYTF.

Notes on this clone: Different DNA sequences within this sample yield the same CDR3. The J gene is TRBJ2-7, the V gene TRBV7-2, with D possibly matching TRBD2 (6 bases). The germline gives CDR1 SGHTA, CDR2 FQGNSA. The CDR3 is made up of 14 amino acids. Trimming took off 1 base at V and 1 base at J, with 8 bases between the two ends. The DNA of the CDR3 is TGTGCCAGCAGCTTAGGGCGGGGTTCCTACGAGCAGTACTTC. The encoded protein is CASSLGRGSYEQYF.

On this clone itself: One junction end disagrees with the germline gene, perhaps due to a read error. Other nucleotide sequences in the sample specify the same CDR3. The chain carries TRBV30 and TRBJ2-2, with D possibly TRBD2 on 5 matching bases. Germline CDR1 GTSNPN, CDR2 SVGIG (reference sequence). The CDR3 is made up of 15 amino acids. In nucleotides, the CDR3 is TGTGCCTGGAGTGATCTCTCTAGCCGAACCGGGGAGCTGTTCTTT. This sequence encodes CAWSDLSSRTGELFF. Complete variable domain (other parts from reference TRBV30 and TRBJ2-2): SQTIHQWPATLVQPVGSPLSLECTVEGTSNPNLYWYRQAAGRGLQLLFYSVGIGQISSEVPQNLSASRPQDRQFILSSKKLLLSDSGFYLCAWSDLSSRTGELFFGEGSRLTVL.

There are many counts of this clone. Other DNA sequences in the same sample also yield this CDR3. The chain recombines TRBV5-1 with TRBJ2-3; D is possibly TRBD1 (6 bases). V gave up 0 bases and J gave up 3 bases, with 11 bases separating them. In germline, CDR1 is SGHRS, CDR2 YFSETQ. The CDR3 length is 15 residues. CDR3 in amino acids: CASSLGQGLTDTQYF. The CDR3 bases are TGCGCCAGCAGCTTGGGTCAGGGGCTTACAGATACGCAGTATTTT.

The chain links TRBV7-9 to TRBJ2-1; TRBD2 agrees at 16 bases. The trim removed 3 bases at V and 7 bases at J, leaving 6 bases unmatched. The CDR3 totals 17 residues. CDR1 SEHNR and CDR2 FQNEAQ come from the germline V gene (reference sequence). This CDR3 is CASSLAPGLAGGNEQFF. The CDR3 DNA reads as TGTGCCAGCAGCTTGGCCCCGGGACTAGCGGGAGGGAATGAGCAGTTCTTC.

This clone was recorded a few times. The chain is built from TRBV7-2 and TRBJ1-1; 8 nucleotides align to TRBD1. After removal of 7 bases from V and 3 bases from J, the junction contained 7 bases not matched to a gene. This CDR3 region has 14 residues. Germline V lookup: CDR1 SGHTA, CDR2 FQGNSA. This chain's CDR3 is CASIPDRGDTEAFF. DNA for the CDR3: TGTGCCAGCATCCCTGACAGGGGTGACACTGAAGCTTTCTTT.

This chain links TRBV2 with TRBJ2-1; unclear D gene. V shed 4 bases and J shed 1 base, with 11 bases lying between them. CDR1 and CDR2 from the germline V gene are SNHLY and FYNNEI. The CDR3 sequence is 15 residues long. CDR3 in DNA: TGTGCCAGCAGTGTTTCTCTACTATCCTACAATGAGCAGTTCTTC. Its protein product is CASSVSLLSYNEQFF.

V usage is TRBV21-1 and J usage is TRBJ1-2; the D call TRBD1 from the table was never checked on the DNA. TRBV21-1 is annotated as a pseudogene. This CDR3 has 17 residues. Written as DNA, the CDR3 is TGTGCCAGCAGCAAAATCGGACAGGGGGCGCAACCTGATGGCTACACCTTC. As protein: CASSKIGQGAQPDGYTF.

V is TRBV9 and J is TRBJ2-1; TRBD2 aligns across 9 bases. V trimming: 2 bases; J trimming: 3 bases; junction bases outside the gene matches: 6. Per the germline V gene, CDR1 is SGDLS and CDR2 is YYNGEE. This CDR3 has 16 amino acids. CDR3 sequence reads: CASSVGLAGNYNEQFF. The CDR3 nucleotides read TGTGCCAGCAGCGTGGGGCTAGCGGGGAACTACAATGAGCAGTTCTTC. Full variable domain (remainder filled in from reference TRBV9 and TRBJ2-1): DSGVTQTPKHLITATGQRVTLRCSPRSGDLSVYWYQQSLDQGLQFLIQYYNGEERAKGNILERFSAQQFPDLHSELNLSSLELGDSALYFCASSVGLAGNYNEQFFGPGTRLTVL.

The V call is TRBV10-2, the J call TRBJ2-5; D is tentatively TRBD1 or TRBD2 (5 bases each). CDR1 is WSHSY, CDR2 SAAADI, per germline. This CDR3 contains 12 residues. Trimming shortened V by 8 bases and J by 5 bases, and 12 bases separated the two germline ends. Written as DNA, the CDR3 is TGCGCCAGCGGACGGGACCGGGAGACCCAGTACTTC. Its translation is CASGRDRETQYF.

The count of this clone is one. V is TRBV4-2 and J is TRBJ2-3; 13 bases match TRBD2. V was clipped by 1 base and J by 11 bases; unmatched bases: 12. CDR1 and CDR2 (germline): LGHNA, YNFKEQ. The CDR3 runs 17 residues. The CDR3 loop reads CASSQGLAGGLTEGQYF. In DNA, the CDR3 is TGTGCCAGCAGCCAAGGACTAGCGGGAGGTTTGACAGAGGGGCAGTATTTT.

This chain joins TRBV4-3 and TRBJ2-3, with D possibly TRBD2 on 6 matching bases. The germline CDR1 and CDR2 sequences are LGHNA and YSLEER. The CDR3 is 15 amino acids. The V gene lost 1 base and the J gene lost 2 bases, with 10 bases spanning the gap. The DNA for the CDR3 is TGCGCCAGCAGCCAAGCGGGAGAGGTCACAGATACGCAGTATTTT. As protein: CASSQAGEVTDTQYF.

J is TRBJ2-7 and V is TRBV7-2; unclear D gene. CDR1 and CDR2 from the germline V gene are SGHTA and FQGNSA. The CDR3 is 15 residues long. V lost 2 bases and J lost 1, with 12 bases in between. CDR3 coding DNA: TGTGCCAGCAGCTTACTCAGGCTTTATTCCTACGAGCAGTACTTC. It yields the protein CASSLLRLYSYEQYF.

This chain connects TRBV5-1 to TRBJ2-6, with D possibly called TRBD1 or TRBD2 (6 bases each). The CDR3 contains 18 residues. Germline-derived CDR1 and CDR2 are SGHRS and YFSETQ. V was cut by 1 base and J by 0 bases, with 14 bases left in between. CDR3 DNA sequence: TGCGCCAGCAGCTTGTCCGGGGGCGGCTTCTCTGGGGCCAACGTCCTGACTTTC. Its protein is CASSLSGGGFSGANVLTF.

This chain connects TRBV5-1 to TRBJ1-4; a possible D gene is TRBD1 (5 bases). CDR3 size: 16 residues. Deletions cut 0 bases from V and 7 bases from J, with 16 bases between. CDR1 is SGHRS, CDR2 YFSETQ, per germline. As DNA, the CDR3 is TGCGCCAGCAGCTTGGGAACCGGGACCTGGGGTGAAAAACTGTTTTTT. Protein: CASSLGTGTWGEKLFF.

This clone was seen only a few times. The gene calls are TRBV30 and TRBJ2-7; D possibly matches TRBD1 or TRBD2 (5 bases each). This CDR3 is 13 amino acids long. V lost 1 base and J lost 3, with 10 bases in between. In germline, CDR1 is GTSNPN, CDR2 SVGIG (reference sequence). For the CDR3, the DNA is TGTGCCTGGAGTGAGGGACGGGACTACGAGCAGTACTTC. Translated, it gives CAWSEGRDYEQYF.

The J gene is TRBJ1-2, the V gene TRBV19; D perhaps matches TRBD1 (5 bases). The CDR3 spans 13 residues. Germline lookup yields CDR1 LNHDA and CDR2 SQIVND (reference sequence). The germline V and J ends were trimmed by 5 bases and 7 bases, with 14 bases remaining between them. The CDR3 DNA follows: TGTGCCAGTAGTGAGGCTCCTAGGGGTGGCTACACCTTC. Translation gives CASSEAPRGGYTF.